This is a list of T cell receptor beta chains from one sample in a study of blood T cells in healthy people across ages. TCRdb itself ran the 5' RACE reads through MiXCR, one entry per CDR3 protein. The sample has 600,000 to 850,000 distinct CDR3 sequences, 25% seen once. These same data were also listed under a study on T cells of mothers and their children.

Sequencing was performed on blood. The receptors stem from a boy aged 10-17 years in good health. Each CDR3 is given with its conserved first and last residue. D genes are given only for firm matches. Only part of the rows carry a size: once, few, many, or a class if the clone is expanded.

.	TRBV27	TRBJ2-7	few	TGTGGGCAGGGGTCCCACGAGCAGTACTTC	CGQGSHEQYF
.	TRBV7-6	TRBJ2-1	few	TGTGCCAGCAGCTTCTCGGACTGCGCTTACAATGAGCAGTTCTTC	CASSFSDCAYNEQFF
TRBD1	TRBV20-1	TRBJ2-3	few	TGCAGTGCTCTTGGACAGGACACAGATACGCAGTATTTT	CSALGQDTDTQYF
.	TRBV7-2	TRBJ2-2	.	TGTGCCAGCAGCTTAGGGGCTAGTTCCGGGGAGCTGTTTTTT	CASSLGASSGELFF
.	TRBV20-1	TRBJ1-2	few	TGCAGTGCCGGATTCCAAGGGGAAGGCTACACCTTC	CSAGFQGEGYTF
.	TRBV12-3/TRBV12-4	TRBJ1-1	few	TGTGCCAGCAGTTTGACTGGACAGTTCGACACTGAAGCTTTCTTT	CASSLTGQFDTEAFF
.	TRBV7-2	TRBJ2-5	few	TGTGCCAGCAGCCCGACAGCGCGACAAGAGACCCAGTACTTC	CASSPTARQETQYF
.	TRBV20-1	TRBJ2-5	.	TGCAGTGCTAGAGATTGGAGAGGGGAAGAGACCCAGTACTTC	CSARDWRGEETQYF
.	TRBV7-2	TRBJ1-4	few	TGTGCCAGCAGCCGGGATTGGAGGTTGGAAAAACTGTTTTTT	CASSRDWRLEKLFF
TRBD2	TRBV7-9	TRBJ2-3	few	TGTGCCAGCAGCTCGCCAACTAGCGGGGTCACAGATACGCAGTATTTT	CASSSPTSGVTDTQYF
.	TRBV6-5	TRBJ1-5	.	TGTGCCAGCAGTTACCGGACAGCGGGTCAGCCCCAGCATTTT	CASSYRTAGQPQHF
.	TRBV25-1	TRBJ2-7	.	TGTGCCAGCAGTGATTCCAGATCCAGGGTTCCCTACGAGCAGTACTTC	CASSDSRSRVPYEQYF
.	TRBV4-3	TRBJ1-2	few	TGCGCCAGCAGCCAAGATAGGGGGAAGGGTAACTATGGCTACACCTTC	CASSQDRGKGNYGYTF
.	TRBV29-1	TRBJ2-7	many	TGCAGCGTTATTAGCTACGAGCAGTACTTT	CSVISYEQYF
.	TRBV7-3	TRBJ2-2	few	TGTGCCAGCAGCTTAACCCAGGGACCCGGGGAGCTGTTTTTT	CASSLTQGPGELFF
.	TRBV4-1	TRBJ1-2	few	TGCGCCAGCAGCCAAGCGGAAGCGTCCGCGAGCGGTTATGGCTACACCTTC	CASSQAEASASGYGYTF
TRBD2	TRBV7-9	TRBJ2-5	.	TGTGCCAGCAGCATGGAACTAGCGGGGGCAGAGACCCAGTACTTC	CASSMELAGAETQYF
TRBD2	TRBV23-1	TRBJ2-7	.	TGCGCCAGCAGTCATCTCGGACTAGCGGAGTACGAGCAGTACTTC	CASSHLGLAEYEQYF
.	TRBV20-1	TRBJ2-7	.	TGCAGTGCCTCCGGGACTCACGTTTACGAGCAGTACTTC	CSASGTHVYEQYF
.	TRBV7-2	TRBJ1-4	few	TGTGCCAGCAGCTCAGGACCTCTCGAGGAAAAACTGTTTTTT	CASSSGPLEEKLFF
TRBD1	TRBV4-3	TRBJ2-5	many	TGCGCCAGCAGCTGGGGGACAGGTGGACAAGAGACCCAGTACTTC	CASSWGTGGQETQYF
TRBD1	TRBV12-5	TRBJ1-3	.	TGTGCTAGTGGTCCGGACAGGGCTCATACTGGAAACACCATATATTTT	CASGPDRAHTGNTIYF
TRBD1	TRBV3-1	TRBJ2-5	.	TGTGCCAGCAGCCTTAGACAGGGGAGTGGACAGACCCAGTACTTC	CASSLRQGSGQTQYF
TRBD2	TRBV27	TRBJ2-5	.	TGTGCCACCCCGGGACTAGCGCATGAGACCCAGTACTTC	CATPGLAHETQYF
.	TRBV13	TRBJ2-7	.	TGTGCCAGCAGCTTAGGGCCGGGTACGGCCGAGCAGTACTTC	CASSLGPGTAEQYF
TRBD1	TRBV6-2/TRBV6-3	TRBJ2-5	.	TGTGCCAGCAGGATTCAAACAGGGGTAGTAACTGAGACCCAGTACTTC	CASRIQTGVVTETQYF
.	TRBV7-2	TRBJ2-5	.	TGTGCCAGCAGCCGAATTTGGGGGCTCGTTGAGACCCAGTACTTC	CASSRIWGLVETQYF
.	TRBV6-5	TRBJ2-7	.	TGTGCCAGCAGTTACTCGCAGGGAAACGAGCAGTACTTC	CASSYSQGNEQYF
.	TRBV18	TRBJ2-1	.	TGTGCCAGCTCACCACCGACTTCAAGTGGCGAGCAGTTCTTC	CASSPPTSSGEQFF
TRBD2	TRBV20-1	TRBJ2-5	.	TGCAGTGCCCTCCCTTTACTAGCGGGAGAAGAGACCCAGTACTTC	CSALPLLAGEETQYF
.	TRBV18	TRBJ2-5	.	TGTGCCAGCGAAATCCGGAGGGCCCAGGAGACCCAGTACTTC	CASEIRRAQETQYF
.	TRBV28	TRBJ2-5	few	TGTGCCAGCAGTTTATTTGGCTCGGGATTTCAGGAGACCCAGTACTTC	CASSLFGSGFQETQYF
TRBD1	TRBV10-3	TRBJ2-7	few	TGTGCCATCAGTGAGTCGACAGGGGAGGAGCAGTACTTC	CAISESTGEEQYF
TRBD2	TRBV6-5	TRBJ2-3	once	TGTGCCAGCAGACAAAGCGGGAGGGTCACAGATACGCAGTATTTT	CASRQSGRVTDTQYF
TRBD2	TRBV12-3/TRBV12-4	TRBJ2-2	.	TGTGCCAGCAGTTTTTGGCGGGGGTTGGTCGGGGAGCTGTTTTTT	CASSFWRGLVGELFF
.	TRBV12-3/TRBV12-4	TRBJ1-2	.	TGTGCCAGCAGTTTCTTGGACATTAACTATGGCTACACCTTC	CASSFLDINYGYTF
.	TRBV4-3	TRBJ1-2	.	TGCGCCAGCAGCCAAGATTTGGGCTCCTCTAGGGGCTACACCTTC	CASSQDLGSSRGYTF
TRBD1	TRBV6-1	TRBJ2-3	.	TGTGCCAGCAGTTTCGGTGCAGGGGGTGGCACAGATACGCAGTATTTT	CASSFGAGGGTDTQYF
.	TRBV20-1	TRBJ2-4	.	TGCAGTGCTAGACAGGGATCCAAAAACATTCAGTACTTC	CSARQGSKNIQYF
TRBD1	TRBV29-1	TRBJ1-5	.	TGCAGCGTTCGCAGGGGGCGAGGGCAGCCCCAGCATTTT	CSVRRGRGQPQHF
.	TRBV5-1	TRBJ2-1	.	TGCGCCAGCAGCGATTTCCCGAGCTCCTACAATGAGCAGTTCTTC	CASSDFPSSYNEQFF
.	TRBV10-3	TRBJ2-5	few	TGTGCCATCAACGATCGTGGTAAAGAAGAGACCCAGTACTTC	CAINDRGKEETQYF
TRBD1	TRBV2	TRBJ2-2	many	TGTGCCAGCAGTCCTTACAGGGGGCGGACCGGGGAGCTGTTTTTT	CASSPYRGRTGELFF
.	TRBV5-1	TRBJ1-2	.	TGCGCCAGCAGCTTGCGAGGATTCGGCTACACCTTC	CASSLRGFGYTF
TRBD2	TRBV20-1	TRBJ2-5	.	TGCAGTGCTATCAAACTAGCGGGAGGAGAGACCCAGTACTTC	CSAIKLAGGETQYF
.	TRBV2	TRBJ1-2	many	TGTGCCAGCAGTGACTTCGGCCTGGAGGGCTACACCTTC	CASSDFGLEGYTF
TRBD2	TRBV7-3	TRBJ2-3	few	TGTGCCAGCAGCTTACCAGCGGGAGGGGACACAGATACGCAGTATTTT	CASSLPAGGDTDTQYF
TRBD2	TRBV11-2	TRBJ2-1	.	TGTGCCAGCAGCCCCGGACTAGAAAACTACAATGAGCAGTTCTTC	CASSPGLENYNEQFF
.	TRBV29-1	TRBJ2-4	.	TGCAGCGTTGTACAAGGAGGAGAAAGCATTCAGTACTTC	CSVVQGGESIQYF
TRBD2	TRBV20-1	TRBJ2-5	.	TGCAGTGCTAGCGTAGCGGGGGGGCAAGAGACCCAGTACTTC	CSASVAGGQETQYF
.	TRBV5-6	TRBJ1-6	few	TGTGCCAGCAGTTACGGGGGAGTCGGATCACCCCTCCACTTT	CASSYGGVGSPLHF
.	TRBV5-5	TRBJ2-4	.	TGTGCCAGCAGACTGATCGGGGGTTACATTCAGTACTTC	CASRLIGGYIQYF
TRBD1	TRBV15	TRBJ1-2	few	TGTGCCACCAGCAGAGAGGACAGGGTTTACTATGGCTACACCTTC	CATSREDRVYYGYTF